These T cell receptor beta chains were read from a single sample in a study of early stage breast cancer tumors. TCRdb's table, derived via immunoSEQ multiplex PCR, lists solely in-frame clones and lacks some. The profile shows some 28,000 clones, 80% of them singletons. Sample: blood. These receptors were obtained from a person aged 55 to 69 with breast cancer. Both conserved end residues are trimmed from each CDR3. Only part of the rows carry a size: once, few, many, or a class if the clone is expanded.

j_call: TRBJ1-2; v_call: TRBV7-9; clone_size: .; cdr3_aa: ASSFLTGGRNGYT
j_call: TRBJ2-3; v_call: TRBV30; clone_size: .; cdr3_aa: AWSVPGNTDTQY
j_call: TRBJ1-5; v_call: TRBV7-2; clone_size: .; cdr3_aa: ASSLAAQGSNQPQH
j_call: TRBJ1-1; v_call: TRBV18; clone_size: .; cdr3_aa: ASSPPAVMNTEAF
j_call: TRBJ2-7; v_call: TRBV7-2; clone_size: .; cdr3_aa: ASSTPGTGRYEQY
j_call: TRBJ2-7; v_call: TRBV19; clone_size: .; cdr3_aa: ASNPRGRVYEQY
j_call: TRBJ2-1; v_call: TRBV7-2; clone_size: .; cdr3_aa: ASSQTGGTGNEQF
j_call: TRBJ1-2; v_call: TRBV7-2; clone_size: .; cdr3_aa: ASSLAGTGYGYT
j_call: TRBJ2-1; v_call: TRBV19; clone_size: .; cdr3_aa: ASSIDGESYSYNEQF
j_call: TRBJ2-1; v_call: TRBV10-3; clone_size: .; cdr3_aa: AISESRAGGSYNEQF
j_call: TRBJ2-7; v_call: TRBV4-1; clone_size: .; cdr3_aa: ASSHAPGGVYEQY
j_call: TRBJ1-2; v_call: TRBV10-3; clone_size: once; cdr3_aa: AISRDSDGYT
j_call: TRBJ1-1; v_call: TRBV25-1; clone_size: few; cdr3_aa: ASSASVNEAF
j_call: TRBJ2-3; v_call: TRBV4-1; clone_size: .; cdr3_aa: ASSQTSGRPRTDTQY
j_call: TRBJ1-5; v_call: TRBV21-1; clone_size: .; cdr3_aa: ASSKGIVRRDFNQPQH
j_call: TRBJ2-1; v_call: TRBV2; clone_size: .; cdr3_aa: ASRADYFEDEQF
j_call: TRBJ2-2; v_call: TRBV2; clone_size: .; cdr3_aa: ASSPRQLAGVANTGELF
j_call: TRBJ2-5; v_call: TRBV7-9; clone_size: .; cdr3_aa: ASSTQTSSQETQY
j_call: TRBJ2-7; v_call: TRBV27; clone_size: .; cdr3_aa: ASSYRQSYEQY
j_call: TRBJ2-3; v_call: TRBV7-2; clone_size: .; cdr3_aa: ASSVGAGMADTQY
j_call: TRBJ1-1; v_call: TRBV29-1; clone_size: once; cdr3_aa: SVASTPMNTEAF
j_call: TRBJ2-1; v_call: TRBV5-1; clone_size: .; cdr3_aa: ASSLDGTGVNEQF
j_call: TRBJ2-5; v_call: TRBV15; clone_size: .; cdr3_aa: ATSRGLARETQY
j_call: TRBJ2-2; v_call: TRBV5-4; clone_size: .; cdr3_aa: ASTQTSGRGTGELF
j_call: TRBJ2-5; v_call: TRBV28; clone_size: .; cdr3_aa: ASSRDRDRGLKETQY
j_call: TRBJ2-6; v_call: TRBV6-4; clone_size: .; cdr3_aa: ASRTDSGANVLT
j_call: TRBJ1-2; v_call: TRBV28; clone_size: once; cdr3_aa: ASGARGGYT
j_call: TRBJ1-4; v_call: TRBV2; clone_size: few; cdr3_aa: ASRAGQGSATNEKLF
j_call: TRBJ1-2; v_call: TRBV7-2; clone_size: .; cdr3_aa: ASSFRQGDYGYT
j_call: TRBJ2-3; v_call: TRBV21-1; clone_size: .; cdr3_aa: ASSKKGGTSGMPPSGTDTQY
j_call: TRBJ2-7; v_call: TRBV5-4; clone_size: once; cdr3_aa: ASSSGGTSGNHEQY
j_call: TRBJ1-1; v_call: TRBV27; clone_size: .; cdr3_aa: ASSLTGQGLKRF
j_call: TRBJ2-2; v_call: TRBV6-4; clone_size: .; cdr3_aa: ASSAWGTGATNTGELF
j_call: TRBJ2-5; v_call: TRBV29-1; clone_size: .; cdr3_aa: SVDKGGETQY
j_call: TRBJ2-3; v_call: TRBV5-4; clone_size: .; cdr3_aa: ASSRTTGEDTQY
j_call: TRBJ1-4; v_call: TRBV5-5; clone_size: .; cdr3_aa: ASSLRGATNEKLF
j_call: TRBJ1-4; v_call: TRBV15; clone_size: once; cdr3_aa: ATSTVGATNEKLF
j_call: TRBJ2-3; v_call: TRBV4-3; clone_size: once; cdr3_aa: ASSQDLKGPGGTDTQY
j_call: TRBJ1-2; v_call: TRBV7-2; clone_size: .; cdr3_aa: ASSLGTGHGYT
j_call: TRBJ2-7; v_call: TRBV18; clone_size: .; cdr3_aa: ASSHSPGGSYEQY
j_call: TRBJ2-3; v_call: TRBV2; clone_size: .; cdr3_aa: ASRRQGDTDTQY
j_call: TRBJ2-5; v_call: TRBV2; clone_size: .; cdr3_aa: ASSRGGETQY
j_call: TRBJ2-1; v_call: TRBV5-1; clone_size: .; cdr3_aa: ASSGGNGSGEQF
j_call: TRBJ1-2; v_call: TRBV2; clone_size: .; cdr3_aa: ASSLDSGVSGYT
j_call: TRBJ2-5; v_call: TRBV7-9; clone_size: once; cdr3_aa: ASSPRRTSGRARETQY
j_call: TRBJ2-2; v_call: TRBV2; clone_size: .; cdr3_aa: ASNGLAGGGTGELF
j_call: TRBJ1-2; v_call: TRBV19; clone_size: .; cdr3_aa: ASRSATGGANYGYT
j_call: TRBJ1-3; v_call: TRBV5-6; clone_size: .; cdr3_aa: ASSFPDRGRSGNTIY
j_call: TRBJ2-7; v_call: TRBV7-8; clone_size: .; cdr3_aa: ASSRLQGSEQY
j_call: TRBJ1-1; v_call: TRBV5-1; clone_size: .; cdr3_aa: ASSLQGAENTEAF
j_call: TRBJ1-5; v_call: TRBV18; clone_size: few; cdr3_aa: ASSPPGAYQPQH
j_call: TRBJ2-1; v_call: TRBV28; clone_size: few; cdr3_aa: ASSQVTESYNEQF
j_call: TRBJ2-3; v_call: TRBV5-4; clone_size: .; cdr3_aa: ASSLRGSGITDTQY
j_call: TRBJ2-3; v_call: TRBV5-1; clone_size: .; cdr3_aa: ASSFFSTDTQY